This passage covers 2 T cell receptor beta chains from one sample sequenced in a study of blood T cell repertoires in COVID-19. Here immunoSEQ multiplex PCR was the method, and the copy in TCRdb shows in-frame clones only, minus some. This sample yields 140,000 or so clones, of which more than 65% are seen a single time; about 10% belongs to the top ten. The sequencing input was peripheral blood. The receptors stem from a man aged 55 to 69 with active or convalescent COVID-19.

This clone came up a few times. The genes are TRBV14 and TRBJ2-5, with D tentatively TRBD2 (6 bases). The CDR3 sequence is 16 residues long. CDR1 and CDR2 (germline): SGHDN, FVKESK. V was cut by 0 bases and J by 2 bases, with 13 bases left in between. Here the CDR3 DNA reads TGTGCCAGCAGCCAAGACGTGGGAGGAATTCAAGAGACCCAGTACTTC. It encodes CASSQDVGGIQETQYF.

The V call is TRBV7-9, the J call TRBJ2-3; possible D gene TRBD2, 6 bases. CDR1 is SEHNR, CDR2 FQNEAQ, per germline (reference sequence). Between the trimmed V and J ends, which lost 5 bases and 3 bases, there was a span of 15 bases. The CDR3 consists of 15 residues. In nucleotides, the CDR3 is TGTGCCAGCAGCGCCACTAGCCGGGGAACAGATACGCAGTATTTT. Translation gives CASSATSRGTDTQYF.